This T cell receptor beta chain was sequenced during a study of Graves' ophthalmopathy and Graves' hyperthyroidism. Study findings and constraints: Most thyroid clonotypes expanded beyond 0.001 frequency were also found in blood.

The germline CDR1 and CDR2 sequences are MNHNS and SASEGT. The CDR3 spans 17 residues. Trimming removed 1 base from V and 0 bases from J, with 16 bases in between. This clonotype was recorded at least ten times. Its antigen remains unknown. Amplification targeted the TCR beta CDR3 regions, with RNA transcripts as the source material. A first-round RT-PCR used HTBI primers, followed by a second-round multiplex PCR. TCRdb itself ran the multiplex PCR reads through MiXCR, one entry per CDR3 protein. The sample records 350,000 to 400,000 distinct CDR3 sequences, 15% being singletons. Stable hyperthyroid donors showed no ophthalmopathy during 18 months follow-up. As the starting material, roughly 10 ml of fresh peripheral blood yielded the PBMCs.

The J gene is TRBJ2-7, the V gene TRBV6-1; D not certain. The sample was peripheral blood. The sequence was collected from a woman younger than 30 with stable Graves' hyperthyroidism. DNA of the CDR3: TGTGCCAGCAGTGAAGATGCACACAGCTTCAGCTCCTACGAGCAGTACTTC. It encodes CASSEDAHSFSSYEQYF.